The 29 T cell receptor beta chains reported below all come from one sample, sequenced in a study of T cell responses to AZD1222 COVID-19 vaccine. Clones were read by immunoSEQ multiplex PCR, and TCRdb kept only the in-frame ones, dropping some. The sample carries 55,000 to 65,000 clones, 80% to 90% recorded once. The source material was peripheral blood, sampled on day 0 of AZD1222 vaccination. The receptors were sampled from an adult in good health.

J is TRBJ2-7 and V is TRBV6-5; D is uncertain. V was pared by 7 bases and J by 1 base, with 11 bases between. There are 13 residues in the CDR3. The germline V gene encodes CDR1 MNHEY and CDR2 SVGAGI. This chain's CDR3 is CASMTGESYEQYF. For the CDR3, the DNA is TGTGCCAGCATGACGGGCGAATCCTACGAGCAGTACTTC.

CDR3 region: CASSLAGGSETQYF. The CDR3 bases are TGTGCCAGCTCCTTAGCGGGGGGATCAGAGACCCAGTACTTC. The chain couples TRBV4-2 to TRBJ2-5, with TRBD2 identical over 10 bases. This CDR3 has 14 amino acids. V shed 8 bases, J shed 4 bases, and the junction held 7 bases outside the gene matches. Per the germline V gene, CDR1 is LGHNA and CDR2 is YNFKEQ.

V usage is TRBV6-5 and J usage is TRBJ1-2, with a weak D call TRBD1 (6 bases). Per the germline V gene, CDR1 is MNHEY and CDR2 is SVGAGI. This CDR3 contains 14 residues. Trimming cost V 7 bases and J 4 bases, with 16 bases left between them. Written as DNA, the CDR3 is TGTGCCAGCACCCCCCGGGGGCAAGGCTATGGCTACACCTTC. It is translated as CASTPRGQGYGYTF.

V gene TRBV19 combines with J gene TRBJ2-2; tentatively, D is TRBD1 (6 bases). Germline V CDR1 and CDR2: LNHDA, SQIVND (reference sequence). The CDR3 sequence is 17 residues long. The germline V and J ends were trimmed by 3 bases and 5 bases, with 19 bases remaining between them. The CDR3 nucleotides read TGTGCCAGTAGTATTCAGGGGTCGAGGACGGGGACCGGGGAGCTGTTTTTT. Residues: CASSIQGSRTGTGELFF. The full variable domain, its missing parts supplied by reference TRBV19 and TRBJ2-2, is DGGITQSPKYLFRKEGQNVTLSCEQNLNHDAMYWYRQDPGQGLRLIYYSQIVNDFQKGDIAEGYSVSREKKESFPLTVTSAQKNPTAFYLCASSIQGSRTGTGELFFGEGSRLTVL.

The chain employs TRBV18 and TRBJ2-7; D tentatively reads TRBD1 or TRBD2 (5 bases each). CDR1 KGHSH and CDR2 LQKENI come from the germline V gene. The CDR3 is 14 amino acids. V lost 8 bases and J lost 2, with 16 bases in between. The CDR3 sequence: CASQKPGPPYEQYF. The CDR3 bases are TGTGCCAGCCAAAAACCGGGGCCCCCCTACGAGCAGTACTTC.

The CDR3 DNA is TGTGCCAGCTCCGGGCTAGTAGGGAACACTGAAGCTTTCTTT. Translation gives CASSGLVGNTEAFF. The V call is TRBV18, the J call TRBJ1-1; D is ambiguous. Per the germline V gene, CDR1 is KGHSH and CDR2 is LQKENI. V was pared by 6 bases and J by 1 base, with 12 bases between. The CDR3 runs 14 residues.

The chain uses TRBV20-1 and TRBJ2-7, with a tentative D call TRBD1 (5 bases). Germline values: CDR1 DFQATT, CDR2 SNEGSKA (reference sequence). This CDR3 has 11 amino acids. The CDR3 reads CSQLRSGLQYF. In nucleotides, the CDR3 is TGCAGCCAGCTAAGATCAGGGCTTCAGTACTTC.

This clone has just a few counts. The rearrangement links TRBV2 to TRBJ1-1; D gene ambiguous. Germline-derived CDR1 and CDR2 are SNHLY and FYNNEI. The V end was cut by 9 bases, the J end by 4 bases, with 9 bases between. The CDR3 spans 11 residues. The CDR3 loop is CASKQVTEAFF. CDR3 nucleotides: TGTGCCAGTAAGCAGGTCACTGAAGCTTTCTTT. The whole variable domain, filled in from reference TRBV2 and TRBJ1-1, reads EPEVTQTPSHQVTQMGQEVILRCVPISNHLYFYWYRQILGQKVEFLVSFYNNEISEKSEIFDDQFSVERPDGSNFTLKIRSTKLEDSAMYFCASKQVTEAFFGQGTRLTVV.

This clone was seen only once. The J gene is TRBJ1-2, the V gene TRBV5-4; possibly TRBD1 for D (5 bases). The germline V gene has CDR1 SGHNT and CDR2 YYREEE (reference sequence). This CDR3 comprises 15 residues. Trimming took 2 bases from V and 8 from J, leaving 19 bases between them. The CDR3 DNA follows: TGTGCCAGCAGCTTCCCGACAGATTTTCTTCGAGGCTACACCTTC. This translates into CASSFPTDFLRGYTF.

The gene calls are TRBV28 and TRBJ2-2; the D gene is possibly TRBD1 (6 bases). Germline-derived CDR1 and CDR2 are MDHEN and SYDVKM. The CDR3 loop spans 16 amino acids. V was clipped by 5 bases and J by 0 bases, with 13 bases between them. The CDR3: CASSKTRQANTGELFF. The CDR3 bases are TGTGCCAGCAGTAAAACCCGACAGGCGAACACCGGGGAGCTGTTTTTT.

The CDR3 loop is CASSSGQPNNQPQHF. In nucleotides, the CDR3 is TGTGCCAGCAGCTCTGGACAGCCAAACAATCAGCCCCAGCATTTT. The chain has TRBV5-4 and TRBJ1-5; perhaps TRBD1 as D (6 bases). The CDR3 covers 15 residues. V was trimmed by 3 bases and J by 3 bases, leaving 13 bases between them. CDR1 and CDR2 from the germline V gene are SGHNT and YYREEE (reference sequence). Complete variable domain (other parts from reference TRBV5-4 and TRBJ1-5): ETGVTQSPTHLIKTRGQQVTLRCSSQSGHNTVSWYQQALGQGPQFIFQYYREEENGRGNFPPRFSGLQFPNYSSELNVNALELDDSALYLCASSSGQPNNQPQHFGDGTRLSIL.

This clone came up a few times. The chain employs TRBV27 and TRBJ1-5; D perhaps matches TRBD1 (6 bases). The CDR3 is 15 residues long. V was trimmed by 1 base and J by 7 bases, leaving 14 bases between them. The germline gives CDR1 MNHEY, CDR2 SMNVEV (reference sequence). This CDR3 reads CASSLFPQGRQPQHF. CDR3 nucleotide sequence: TGTGCCAGCAGTTTATTTCCCCAGGGGCGGCAGCCCCAGCATTTT.

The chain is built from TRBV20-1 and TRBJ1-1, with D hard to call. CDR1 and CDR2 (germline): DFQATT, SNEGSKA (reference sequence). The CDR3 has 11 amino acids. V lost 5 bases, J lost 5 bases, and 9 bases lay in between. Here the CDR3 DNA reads TGCAGTGCTGAACTCGGGACTGAAGCTTTCTTT. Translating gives CSAELGTEAFF.

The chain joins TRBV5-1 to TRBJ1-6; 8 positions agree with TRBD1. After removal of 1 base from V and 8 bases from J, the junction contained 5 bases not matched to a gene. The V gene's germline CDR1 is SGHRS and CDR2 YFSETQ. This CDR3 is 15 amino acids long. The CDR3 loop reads CASSLFGTGDSPLHF. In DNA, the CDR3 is TGCGCCAGCAGCTTGTTTGGGACAGGAGATTCACCCCTCCACTTT.

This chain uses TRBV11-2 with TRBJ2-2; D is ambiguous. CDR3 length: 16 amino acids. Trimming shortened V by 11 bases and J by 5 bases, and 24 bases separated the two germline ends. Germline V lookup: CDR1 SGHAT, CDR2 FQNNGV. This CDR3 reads CAGVDVGREKTGELFF. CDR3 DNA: TGTGCCGGCGTAGACGTGGGTAGGGAAAAGACCGGGGAGCTGTTTTTT.

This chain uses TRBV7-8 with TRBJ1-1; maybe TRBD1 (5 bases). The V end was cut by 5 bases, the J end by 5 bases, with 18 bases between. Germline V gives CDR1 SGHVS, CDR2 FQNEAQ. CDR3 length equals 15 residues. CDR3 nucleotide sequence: TGTGCCAGCAGCCCCATTGACAGCTTGGAAACTGAAGCTTTCTTT. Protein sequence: CASSPIDSLETEAFF.

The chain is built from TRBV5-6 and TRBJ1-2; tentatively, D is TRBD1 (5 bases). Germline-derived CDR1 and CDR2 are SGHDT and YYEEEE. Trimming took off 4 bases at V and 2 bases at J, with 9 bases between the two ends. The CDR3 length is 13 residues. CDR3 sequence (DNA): TGTGCCAGCAGCCGGGACTGGAACTATGGCTACACCTTC. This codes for CASSRDWNYGYTF.

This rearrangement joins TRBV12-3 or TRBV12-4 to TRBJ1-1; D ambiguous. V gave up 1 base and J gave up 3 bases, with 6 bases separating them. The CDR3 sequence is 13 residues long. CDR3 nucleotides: TGTGCCAGCAGTTTAGGTGGGGACACTGAAGCTTTCTTT. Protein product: CASSLGGDTEAFF.

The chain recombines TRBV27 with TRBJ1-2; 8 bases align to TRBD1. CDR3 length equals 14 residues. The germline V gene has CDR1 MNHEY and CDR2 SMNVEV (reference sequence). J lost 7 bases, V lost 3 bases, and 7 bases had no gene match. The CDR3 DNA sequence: TGTGCCAGCAGTTTTCGGCAGGGGGCGAGTGGCTACACCTTC. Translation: CASSFRQGASGYTF.

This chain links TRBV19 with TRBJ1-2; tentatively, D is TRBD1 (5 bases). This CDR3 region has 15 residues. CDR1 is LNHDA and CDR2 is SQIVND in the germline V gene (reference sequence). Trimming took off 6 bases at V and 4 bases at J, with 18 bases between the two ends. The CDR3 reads CASRMSPSGPYGYTF. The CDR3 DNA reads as TGTGCCAGTAGGATGAGTCCCTCAGGGCCCTATGGCTACACCTTC.

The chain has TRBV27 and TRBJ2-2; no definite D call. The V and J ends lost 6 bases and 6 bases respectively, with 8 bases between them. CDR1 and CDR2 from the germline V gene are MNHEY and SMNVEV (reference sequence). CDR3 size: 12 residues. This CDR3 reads CASRLLAGELFF. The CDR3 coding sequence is TGTGCCAGCAGGCTCCTCGCCGGGGAGCTGTTTTTT.

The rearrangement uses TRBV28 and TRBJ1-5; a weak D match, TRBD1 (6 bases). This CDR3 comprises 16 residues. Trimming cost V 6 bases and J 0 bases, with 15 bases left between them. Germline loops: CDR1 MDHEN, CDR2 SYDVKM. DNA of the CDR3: TGTGCCAGCAGGGGGCTTGGACAGTTTAGCAATCAGCCCCAGCATTTT. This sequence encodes CASRGLGQFSNQPQHF. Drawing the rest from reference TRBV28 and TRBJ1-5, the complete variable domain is DVKVTQSSRYLVKRTGEKVFLECVQDMDHENMFWYRQDPGLGLRLIYFSYDVKMKEKGDIPEGYSVSREKKERFSLILESASTNQTSMYLCASRGLGQFSNQPQHFGDGTRLSIL.

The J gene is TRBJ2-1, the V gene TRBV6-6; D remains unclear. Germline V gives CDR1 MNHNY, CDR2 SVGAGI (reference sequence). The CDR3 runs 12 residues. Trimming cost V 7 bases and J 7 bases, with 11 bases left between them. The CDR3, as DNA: TGTGCCAGCACCCACGGAAGGAATGAGCAGTTCTTC. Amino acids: CASTHGRNEQFF.

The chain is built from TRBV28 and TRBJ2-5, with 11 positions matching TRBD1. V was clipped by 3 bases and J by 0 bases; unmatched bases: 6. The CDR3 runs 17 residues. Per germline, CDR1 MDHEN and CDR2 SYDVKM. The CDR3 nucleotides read TGTGCCAGCAGTTTGGACAGGGGGCTCCCCTACCAAGAGACCCAGTACTTC. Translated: CASSLDRGLPYQETQYF.

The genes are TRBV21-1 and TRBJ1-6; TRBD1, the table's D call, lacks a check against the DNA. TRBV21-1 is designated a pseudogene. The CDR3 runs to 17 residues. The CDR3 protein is CASSKAPAGKNNSPLHF. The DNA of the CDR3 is TGTGCCAGCAGCAAAGCGCCTGCAGGGAAGAATAATTCACCCCTCCACTTT.

The CDR3 is CASSEHTGGFGGETQYF. CDR3 nucleotides: TGCGCCAGCAGCGAACACACAGGGGGCTTTGGAGGAGAGACCCAGTACTTC. The chain carries TRBV4-1 and TRBJ2-5, with TRBD1 matching over 9 bases. V was clipped by 5 bases and J by 4 bases; unmatched bases: 14. This CDR3 contains 17 residues. Per germline, CDR1 MGHRA and CDR2 YSYEKL.

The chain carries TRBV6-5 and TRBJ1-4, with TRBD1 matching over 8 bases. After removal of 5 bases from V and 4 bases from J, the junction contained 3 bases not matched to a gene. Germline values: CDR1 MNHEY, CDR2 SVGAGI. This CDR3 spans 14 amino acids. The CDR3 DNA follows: TGTGCCAGCAGTACAGGACAGGGTAATGAAAAACTGTTTTTT. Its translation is CASSTGQGNEKLFF.

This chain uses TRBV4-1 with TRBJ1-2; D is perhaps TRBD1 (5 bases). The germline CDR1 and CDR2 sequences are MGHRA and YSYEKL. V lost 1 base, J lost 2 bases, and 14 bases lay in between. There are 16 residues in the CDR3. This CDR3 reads CASSQVTSGTNYGYTF. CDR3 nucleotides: TGCGCCAGCAGCCAAGTCACCTCCGGGACGAACTATGGCTACACCTTC.

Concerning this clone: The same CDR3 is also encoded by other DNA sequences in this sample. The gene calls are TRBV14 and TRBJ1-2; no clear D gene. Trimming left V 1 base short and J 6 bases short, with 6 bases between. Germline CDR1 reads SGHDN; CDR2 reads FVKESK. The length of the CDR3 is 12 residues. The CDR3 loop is CASSQVKNGYTF. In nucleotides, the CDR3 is TGTGCCAGCAGCCAAGTAAAAAATGGCTACACCTTC.